Each of the 28 T cell receptor beta chains below was sequenced from the same sample in a study of blood T cell repertoires in COVID-19. Profiled with immunoSEQ multiplex PCR; TCRdb holds only in-frame clones, not every one. The table lists some 200,000 clones, almost 85% of them singletons. The sample was peripheral blood. Every receptor here comes from a woman aged 40 to 55 with acute or convalescent COVID-19.

The chain uses TRBV7-3 and TRBJ2-3; TRBD2 aligns across 8 bases. The germline gives CDR1 SGHTA, CDR2 FQGTGA. The J segment lost 2 bases and the V segment lost 3 bases, leaving 4 bases of the junction unmatched. The CDR3 extends over 15 amino acids. The CDR3 nucleotides are TGTGCCAGCAGCTTTAGCGGGGCGCTCACAGATACGCAGTATTTT. Amino acids: CASSFSGALTDTQYF.

V gene TRBV7-7 combines with J gene TRBJ1-5, with no clear D. The CDR3 extends over 14 amino acids. Deletions cut 1 base from V and 7 bases from J, with 11 bases between. The germline V gene has CDR1 SSHAT and CDR2 FNYEAQ (reference sequence). CDR3 region: CASSLGLLGQPQHF. The CDR3 region has the DNA TGTGCCAGCAGCTTAGGGCTCCTCGGGCAGCCCCAGCATTTT.

This rearrangement joins TRBV7-9 to TRBJ2-2; 13 nucleotides align to TRBD2. The CDR3 spans 16 residues. J lost 4 bases, V lost 8 bases, and 7 bases had no gene match. The V gene's germline CDR1 is SEHNR and CDR2 FQNEAQ (reference sequence). In DNA, the CDR3 is TGTGCCAGCTCTACTAGCGGGAGGGCCAGCACCGGGGAGCTGTTTTTT. It codes for CASSTSGRASTGELFF.

The chain couples TRBV6-4 to TRBJ2-4, with D unresolved. The V and J ends lost 8 bases and 3 bases respectively, with 11 bases between them. The CDR3 is made up of 13 amino acids. Germline V CDR1 and CDR2: MRHNA, SNTAGT. The CDR3: CASPRGVKNIQYF. CDR3 coding DNA: TGTGCCAGCCCTCGAGGCGTCAAAAACATTCAGTACTTC.

CDR3 in amino acids: CASTQTPGQGGTEAFF. For the CDR3, the DNA is TGCGCCAGCACCCAAACCCCGGGACAGGGGGGTACTGAAGCTTTCTTT. The gene calls are TRBV5-1 and TRBJ1-1; 11 bases are a match to TRBD1. The V gene's germline CDR1 is SGHRS and CDR2 YFSETQ. J was trimmed by 5 bases and V by 6 bases; bases with no gene match: 12. This CDR3 is built from 16 residues. Filled out from reference TRBV5-1 and TRBJ1-1, the complete variable domain reads KAGVTQTPRYLIKTRGQQVTLSCSPISGHRSVSWYQQTPGQGLQFLFEYFSETQRNKGNFPGRFSGRQFSNSRSEMNVSTLELGDSALYLCASTQTPGQGGTEAFFGQGTRLTVV.

This chain joins TRBV6-4 and TRBJ2-1; D may be TRBD2 (5 bases). V was pared by 6 bases and J by 7 bases, with 19 bases between. Germline assignment: CDR1 MRHNA and CDR2 SNTAGT. The CDR3 loop spans 15 amino acids. CDR3 loop: CASSYELEPGNEQFF. The CDR3, as DNA: TGTGCCAGCAGCTACGAACTAGAGCCCGGGAATGAGCAGTTCTTC.

This clone was seen a single time. V and J are TRBV9 and TRBJ1-2, with D possibly matching TRBD1 (6 bases). V lost 7 bases and J lost 4, with 14 bases in between. Germline loops: CDR1 SGDLS, CDR2 YYNGEE. The CDR3 sequence is 13 residues long. The CDR3 loop is CASGDRPAYGYTF. CDR3 DNA sequence: TGTGCCAGCGGCGACAGGCCAGCCTATGGCTACACCTTC.

V usage is TRBV14 and J usage is TRBJ2-6; D is unresolved. CDR1 is SGHDN, CDR2 FVKESK, per germline. The V and J ends lost 0 bases and 0 bases respectively, with 6 bases between them. The CDR3 covers 16 residues. CDR3 nucleotides: TGTGCCAGCAGCCAAGAGGCATACTCTGGGGCCAACGTCCTGACTTTC. This gives the protein CASSQEAYSGANVLTF.

The J gene is TRBJ2-3, the V gene TRBV6-5; D is unclear. The germline V gene has CDR1 MNHEY and CDR2 SVGAGI. The CDR3 runs to 13 residues. V was shortened by 0 bases and J by 6 bases, with 7 bases between the two germline ends. The CDR3 spells CASSYSRLDTQYF. DNA of the CDR3: TGTGCCAGCAGTTACTCTCGTCTGGATACGCAGTATTTT.

The V gene is TRBV4-1, the J gene TRBJ1-4; D gene unclear. This CDR3 region has 13 residues. V was shortened by 6 bases and J by 3 bases, with 8 bases between the two germline ends. Germline V gene lookup returns CDR1 MGHRA and CDR2 YSYEKL. CDR3 DNA sequence: TGCGCCAGCAGGGGCCTATCTAATGAAAAACTGTTTTTT. This translates into CASRGLSNEKLFF.

This sequence joins TRBV11-2 and TRBJ1-3; 7 bases are shared with TRBD1. V lost 4 bases, J lost 4 bases, and 4 bases stayed unmatched. The CDR3 sequence is 14 residues long. Germline V gene sequence: CDR1 SGHAT, CDR2 FQNNGV. CDR3 protein: CASSSRGRGNTIYF. The CDR3 region has the DNA TGTGCCAGCAGCTCGAGGGGGCGAGGAAACACCATATATTTT.

This chain links TRBV30 with TRBJ1-5; 10 positions agree with TRBD1. V trimming: 3 bases; J trimming: 4 bases; junction bases outside the gene matches: 9. Per germline, CDR1 GTSNPN and CDR2 SVGIG (reference sequence). The CDR3 has 16 residues. CDR3 amino acids: CAWRLDRGWRNQPQHF. In DNA form, the CDR3 reads TGTGCCTGGAGGCTGGACAGGGGGTGGAGGAATCAGCCCCAGCATTTT.

The V call is TRBV27, the J call TRBJ2-3; TRBD2 matches at 11 bases. This CDR3 is 15 amino acids long. With 7 bases clipped from V and 1 base from J, the junction kept 4 bases outside the gene matches. Germline CDR1 is MNHEY and CDR2 is SMNVEV (reference sequence). CDR3 residues: CASTLLAGGTDTQYF. DNA of the CDR3: TGTGCCAGCACCTTACTAGCGGGGGGCACAGATACGCAGTATTTT.

This chain connects TRBV3-1 (or the pseudogene TRBV3-2) to TRBJ2-7, with 11 bases fitting TRBD2. Unmatched junction bases numbered 3, after V lost 6 bases and J lost 5 bases. From germline, CDR1 is LGHDT and CDR2 YNNKEL (reference sequence). The CDR3 loop spans 13 amino acids. The CDR3 spells CASSLSGRDEQYF. CDR3 in DNA: TGTGCCAGCAGTCTTAGCGGGAGGGACGAGCAGTACTTC.

A remark on this clone: This sequence may be a read error, since a much larger clone differs from it by one base. The same CDR3 also results from other DNA sequences found in this sample. This chain links TRBV14 with TRBJ2-1; 8 bases align to TRBD2. The ends lost 1 base at V and 10 bases at J; junction bases unmatched: 9. Germline V gives CDR1 SGHDN, CDR2 FVKESK. The CDR3 has 15 amino acids. The CDR3 DNA reads as TGTGCCAGCAGCCAAGTTACTAGCGGAAGGGCCGAGCAGTTCTTC. Protein: CASSQVTSGRAEQFF.

DNA for the CDR3: TGTGCCAGCAGCCCCTCTCGGGGGGTCGATGGCTACACCTTC. It yields the protein CASSPSRGVDGYTF. The chain employs TRBV5-4 and TRBJ1-2; D is possibly TRBD1 (5 bases). This CDR3 is built from 14 residues. Germline V lookup: CDR1 SGHNT, CDR2 YYREEE (reference sequence). V dropped 4 bases and J dropped 6 bases, with 16 bases sitting between them.

The rearrangement uses TRBV6-5 and TRBJ1-2; D is possibly TRBD1 (5 bases). The V gene lost 5 bases and the J gene lost 5 bases, with 12 bases spanning the gap. The CDR3 extends over 13 amino acids. The germline CDR1 and CDR2 sequences are MNHEY and SVGAGI. Here the CDR3 DNA reads TGTGCCAGCAGTCCATCAGGGAATTATGGCTACACCTTC. This encodes CASSPSGNYGYTF.

The chain links TRBV10-3 to TRBJ1-1; D unresolved. V shed 3 bases and J shed 5 bases, with 16 bases lying between them. Germline loops: CDR1 ENHRY, CDR2 SYGVKD. The CDR3 is made up of 15 amino acids. The CDR3 region is CAISDSTRAGTEAFF. In DNA, the CDR3 is TGTGCCATCAGTGATTCGACCCGGGCGGGGACTGAAGCTTTCTTT.

The chain uses TRBV14 and TRBJ1-3; TRBD1 might be the D (6 bases). The CDR3 runs 17 residues. CDR1 is SGHDN, CDR2 FVKESK, per germline. The germline V and J ends were trimmed by 3 bases and 5 bases, with 20 bases remaining between them. CDR3 sequence: CASSHSSRGTDRNTIYF. The CDR3 region has the DNA TGTGCCAGCAGCCACAGCTCCAGGGGCACTGATAGAAACACCATATATTTT.

The V call is TRBV20-1, the J call TRBJ2-5, with a weak D call TRBD2 (5 bases). Germline assignment: CDR1 DFQATT and CDR2 SNEGSKA (reference sequence). The CDR3 runs to 15 residues. V lost 3 bases, J lost 4 bases, and 18 bases lay in between. The CDR3 DNA reads as TGCAGTGCTAGTCCCGATACTAGTTGGGTAGAGACCCAGTACTTC. It specifies CSASPDTSWVETQYF.

V and J are TRBV12-3 or TRBV12-4 and TRBJ1-1, with D unclear. The CDR3 is made up of 11 amino acids. Between the trimmed V and J ends, which lost 6 bases and 3 bases, there was a span of 5 bases. CDR3 protein: CASSFHTEAFF. CDR3 coding DNA: TGTGCCAGCAGCTTTCACACTGAAGCTTTCTTT.

V usage is TRBV9 and J usage is TRBJ1-3; TRBD1 matches 7 bases. CDR3 size: 16 residues. Germline CDR1 SGDLS, CDR2 YYNGEE. V was pared by 4 bases and J by 3 bases, with 10 bases of the junction left unmatched. The CDR3 DNA follows: TGTGCCAGCAGCTCCATAGGAGGGGGCCTTGGAAACACCATATATTTT. It encodes CASSSIGGGLGNTIYF.

The V gene is TRBV19, the J gene TRBJ1-5, with a tentative D call TRBD1 (5 bases). The CDR3 loop spans 16 amino acids. Between the trimmed V and J ends, which lost 6 bases and 1 base, there was a span of 16 bases. Germline lookup yields CDR1 LNHDA and CDR2 SQIVND (reference sequence). This chain's CDR3 is CASSWNAPGSNQPQHF. CDR3 sequence (DNA): TGTGCCAGTAGCTGGAACGCCCCAGGGAGCAATCAGCCCCAGCATTTT.

The genes are TRBV27 and TRBJ2-7, with D tentatively TRBD2 (6 bases). The CDR3 extends over 13 amino acids. Trimming took off 3 bases at V and 6 bases at J, with 12 bases between the two ends. CDR1 and CDR2 from the germline V gene are MNHEY and SMNVEV (reference sequence). CDR3 amino acids: CASSFGRGSEQYF. The CDR3 nucleotides are TGTGCCAGCAGTTTTGGCCGGGGGTCCGAGCAGTACTTC.

The V and J genes are TRBV29-1 and TRBJ1-2; TRBD1 is a possible D gene (5 bases). This CDR3 contains 14 residues. In germline, CDR1 is SQVTM, CDR2 ANQGSEA. Deletions cut 2 bases from V and 10 bases from J, with 20 bases between. The CDR3: CSVEPQGAELDYTF. Written as DNA, the CDR3 is TGCAGCGTTGAACCCCAGGGTGCCGAGTTAGACTACACCTTC.

The genes are TRBV27 and TRBJ2-1; 10 nucleotides line up with TRBD1. The V and J ends lost 5 bases and 7 bases, in that order; junction bases with no gene match: 8. The CDR3 consists of 15 residues. The V gene's germline CDR1 is MNHEY and CDR2 SMNVEV (reference sequence). The CDR3 DNA reads TGTGCCAGCAGTATCCGACAGGGGGCCTTGAATGAGCAGTTCTTC. Encoded protein: CASSIRQGALNEQFF.

The chain is built from TRBV3-1 (or the pseudogene TRBV3-2) and TRBJ1-1; TRBD1 might be the D (5 bases). Trimming pared 7 bases from V and 6 bases from J, leaving 12 bases between. The V gene's germline CDR1 is LGHDT and CDR2 YNNKEL (reference sequence). CDR3 length equals 12 residues. Here the CDR3 reads CASKGALSEAFF. CDR3 DNA sequence: TGTGCCAGCAAAGGGGCGCTCTCTGAAGCTTTCTTT.

CDR3 protein: CASSLRTSGVDEQFF. The CDR3 bases are TGTGCCAGCAGTTTGCGGACTAGCGGGGTGGATGAGCAGTTCTTC. The J gene is TRBJ2-1, the V gene TRBV6-5; 12 bases line up with TRBD2. CDR3 length: 15 amino acids. Per germline, CDR1 MNHEY and CDR2 SVGAGI. J gave up 8 bases and V 4 bases, and 6 bases lay outside the gene matches.